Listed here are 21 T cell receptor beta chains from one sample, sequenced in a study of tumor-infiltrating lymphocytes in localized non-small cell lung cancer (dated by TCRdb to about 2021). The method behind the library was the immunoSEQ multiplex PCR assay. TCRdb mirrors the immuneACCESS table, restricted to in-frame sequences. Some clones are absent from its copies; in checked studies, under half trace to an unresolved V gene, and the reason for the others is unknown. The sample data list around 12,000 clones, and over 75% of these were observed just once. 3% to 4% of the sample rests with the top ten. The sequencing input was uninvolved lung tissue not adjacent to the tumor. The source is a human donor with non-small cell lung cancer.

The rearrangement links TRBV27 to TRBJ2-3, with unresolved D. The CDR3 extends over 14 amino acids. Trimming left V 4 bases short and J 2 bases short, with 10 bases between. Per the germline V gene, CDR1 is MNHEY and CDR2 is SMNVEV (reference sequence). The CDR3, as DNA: TGTGCCAGCAGTTACGACGGAAACACAGATACGCAGTATTTT. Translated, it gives CASSYDGNTDTQYF.

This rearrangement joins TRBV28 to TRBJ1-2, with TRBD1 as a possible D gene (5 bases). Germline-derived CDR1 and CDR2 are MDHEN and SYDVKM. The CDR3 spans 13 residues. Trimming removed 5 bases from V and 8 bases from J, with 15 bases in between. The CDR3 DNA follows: TGTGCCAGCAGTCTCGCGGGGCTGCTGGGCTACACCTTC. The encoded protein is CASSLAGLLGYTF.

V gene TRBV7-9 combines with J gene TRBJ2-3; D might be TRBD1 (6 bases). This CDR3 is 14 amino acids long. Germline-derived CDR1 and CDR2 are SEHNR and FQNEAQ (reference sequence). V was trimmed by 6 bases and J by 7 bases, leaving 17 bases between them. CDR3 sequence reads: CASSRRDTGNTQYF. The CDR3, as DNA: TGTGCCAGCAGTCGCCGGGACACCGGTAATACGCAGTATTTT.

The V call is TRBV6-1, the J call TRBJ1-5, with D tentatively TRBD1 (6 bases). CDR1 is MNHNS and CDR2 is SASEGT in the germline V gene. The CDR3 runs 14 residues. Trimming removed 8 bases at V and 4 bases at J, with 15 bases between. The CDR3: CASEGGGSNQPQHF. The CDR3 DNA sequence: TGTGCCAGCGAGGGAGGGGGATCAAATCAGCCCCAGCATTTT.

CDR3 amino acids: CAWKGGESEQFF. In nucleotides, the CDR3 is TGTGCCTGGAAGGGAGGGGAAAGTGAGCAGTTCTTC. The chain carries TRBV30 and TRBJ2-1; TRBD2 aligns across 7 bases. CDR1 and CDR2 (germline): GTSNPN, SVGIG (reference sequence). With 4 bases clipped from V and 9 bases from J, the junction kept 6 bases outside the gene matches. The CDR3 covers 12 residues.

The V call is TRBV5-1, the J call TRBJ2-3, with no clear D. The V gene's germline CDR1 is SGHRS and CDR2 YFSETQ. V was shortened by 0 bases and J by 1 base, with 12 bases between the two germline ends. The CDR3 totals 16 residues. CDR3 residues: CASSLEAHLGTDTQYF. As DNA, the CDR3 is TGCGCCAGCAGCTTGGAGGCACACCTGGGCACAGATACGCAGTATTTT. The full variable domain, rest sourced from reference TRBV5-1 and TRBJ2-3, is KAGVTQTPRYLIKTRGQQVTLSCSPISGHRSVSWYQQTPGQGLQFLFEYFSETQRNKGNFPGRFSGRQFSNSRSEMNVSTLELGDSALYLCASSLEAHLGTDTQYFGPGTRLTVL.

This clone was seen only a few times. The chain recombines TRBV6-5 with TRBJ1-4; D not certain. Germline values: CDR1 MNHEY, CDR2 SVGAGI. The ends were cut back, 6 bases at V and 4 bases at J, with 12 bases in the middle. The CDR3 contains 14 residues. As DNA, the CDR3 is TGTGCCAGCAGGGAGGGTGGCCGTAATGAAAAACTGTTTTTT. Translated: CASREGGRNEKLFF.

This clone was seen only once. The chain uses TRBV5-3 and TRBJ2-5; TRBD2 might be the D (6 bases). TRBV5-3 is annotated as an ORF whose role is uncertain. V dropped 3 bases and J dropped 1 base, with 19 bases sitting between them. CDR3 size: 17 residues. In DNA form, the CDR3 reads TGTGCCAGAAGCTGTTCCCGGGACTCCGATCCCCAAGAGACCCAGTACTTC. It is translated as CARSCSRDSDPQETQYF.

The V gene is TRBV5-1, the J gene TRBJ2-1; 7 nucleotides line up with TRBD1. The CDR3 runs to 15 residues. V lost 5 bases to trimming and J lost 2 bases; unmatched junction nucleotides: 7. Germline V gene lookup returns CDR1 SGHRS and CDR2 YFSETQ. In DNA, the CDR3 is TGCGCCAGCAGTCAAGGGACAGCCACCTACAATGAGCAGTTCTTC. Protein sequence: CASSQGTATYNEQFF.

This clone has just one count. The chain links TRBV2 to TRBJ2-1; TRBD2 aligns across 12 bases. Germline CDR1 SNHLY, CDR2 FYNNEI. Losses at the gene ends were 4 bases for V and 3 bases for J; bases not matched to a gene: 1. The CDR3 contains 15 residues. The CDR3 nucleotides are TGTGCCAGCAGTGCGACTAGCGGGAGCTACAATGAGCAGTTCTTC. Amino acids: CASSATSGSYNEQFF.

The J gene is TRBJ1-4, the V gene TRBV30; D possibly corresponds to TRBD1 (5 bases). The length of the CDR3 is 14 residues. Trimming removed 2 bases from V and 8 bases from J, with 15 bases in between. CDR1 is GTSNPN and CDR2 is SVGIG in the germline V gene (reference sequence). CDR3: CAWSPDTLGEKLFF. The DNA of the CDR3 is TGTGCCTGGAGTCCGGACACATTGGGGGAAAAACTGTTTTTT.

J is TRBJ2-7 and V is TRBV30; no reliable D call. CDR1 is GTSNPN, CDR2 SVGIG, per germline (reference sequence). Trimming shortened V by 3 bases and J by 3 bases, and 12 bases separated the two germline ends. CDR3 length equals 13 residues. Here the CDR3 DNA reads TGTGCCTGGAGACCCGCCCAGAACTACGAGCAGTACTTC. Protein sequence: CAWRPAQNYEQYF.

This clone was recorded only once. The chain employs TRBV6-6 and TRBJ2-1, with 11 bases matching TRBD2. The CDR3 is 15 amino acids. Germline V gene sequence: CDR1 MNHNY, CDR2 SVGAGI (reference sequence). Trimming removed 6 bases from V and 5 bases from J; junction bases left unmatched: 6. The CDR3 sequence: CASSHSGGVHNEQFF. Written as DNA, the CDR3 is TGTGCCAGCAGCCATAGCGGGGGGGTCCACAATGAGCAGTTCTTC.

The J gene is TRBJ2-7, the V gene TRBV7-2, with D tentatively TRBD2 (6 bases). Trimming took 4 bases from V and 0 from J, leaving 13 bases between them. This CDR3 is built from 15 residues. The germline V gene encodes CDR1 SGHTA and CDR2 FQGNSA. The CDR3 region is CASSSPGLLSYEQYF. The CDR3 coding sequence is TGTGCCAGCAGCTCCCCGGGACTTCTCTCCTACGAGCAGTACTTC.

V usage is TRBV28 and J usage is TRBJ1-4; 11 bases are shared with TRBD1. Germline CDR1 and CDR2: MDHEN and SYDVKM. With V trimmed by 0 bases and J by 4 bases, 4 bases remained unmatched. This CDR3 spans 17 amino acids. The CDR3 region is CASSLWDRGRGNEKLFF. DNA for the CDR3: TGTGCCAGCAGTTTATGGGACAGGGGGCGCGGTAATGAAAAACTGTTTTTT.

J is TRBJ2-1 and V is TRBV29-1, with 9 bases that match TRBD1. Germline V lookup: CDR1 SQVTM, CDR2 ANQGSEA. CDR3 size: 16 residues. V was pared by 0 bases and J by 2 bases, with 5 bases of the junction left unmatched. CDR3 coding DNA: TGCAGCGTTGAAGATCCGGACAGGGGCACCTACAATGAGCAGTTCTTC. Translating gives CSVEDPDRGTYNEQFF.

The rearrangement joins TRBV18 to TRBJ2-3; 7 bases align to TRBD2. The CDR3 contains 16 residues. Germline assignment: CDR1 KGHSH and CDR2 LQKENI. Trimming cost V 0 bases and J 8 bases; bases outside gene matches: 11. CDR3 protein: CASSPPSGGGSGTQYF. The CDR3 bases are TGTGCCAGCTCACCACCTTCCGGGGGAGGGTCCGGTACGCAGTATTTT.

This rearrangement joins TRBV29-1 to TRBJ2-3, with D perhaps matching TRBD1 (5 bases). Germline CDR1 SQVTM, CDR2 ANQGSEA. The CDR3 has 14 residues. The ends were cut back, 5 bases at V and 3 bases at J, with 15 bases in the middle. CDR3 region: CSVLSQGRTDTQYF. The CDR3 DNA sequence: TGCAGCGTTTTGTCGCAGGGAAGGACAGATACGCAGTATTTT.

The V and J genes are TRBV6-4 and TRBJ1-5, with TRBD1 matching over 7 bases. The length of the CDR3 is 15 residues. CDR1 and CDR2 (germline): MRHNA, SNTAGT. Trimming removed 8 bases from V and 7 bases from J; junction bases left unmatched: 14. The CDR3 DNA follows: TGTGCCAGCCCTGATTACAGGGGAGGAGGACAGCCCCAGCATTTT. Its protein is CASPDYRGGGQPQHF.

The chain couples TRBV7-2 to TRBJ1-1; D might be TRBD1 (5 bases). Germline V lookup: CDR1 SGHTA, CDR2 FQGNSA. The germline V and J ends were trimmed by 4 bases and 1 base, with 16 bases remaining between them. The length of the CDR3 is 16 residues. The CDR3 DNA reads TGTGCCAGCAGCTCCAATCCCCAGGGCTGGAACACTGAAGCTTTCTTT. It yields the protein CASSSNPQGWNTEAFF.

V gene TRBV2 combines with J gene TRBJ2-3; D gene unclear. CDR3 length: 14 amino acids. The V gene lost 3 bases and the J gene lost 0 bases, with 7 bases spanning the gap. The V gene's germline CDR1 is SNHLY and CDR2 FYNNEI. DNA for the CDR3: TGTGCCAGCAGTGACCTACAGAGCACAGATACGCAGTATTTT. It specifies CASSDLQSTDTQYF. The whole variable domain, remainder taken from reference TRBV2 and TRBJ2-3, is EPEVTQTPSHQVTQMGQEVILRCVPISNHLYFYWYRQILGQKVEFLVSFYNNEISEKSEIFDDQFSVERPDGSNFTLKIRSTKLEDSAMYFCASSDLQSTDTQYFGPGTRLTVL.